The source of this TCR beta chain is a study of T cell repertoires in cytomegalovirus infection. Across the whole study: Through public TCR beta signatures, both CMV infection and matching HLA type were indicated.

Germline values: CDR1 MNHEY, CDR2 SMNVEV (reference sequence). Trimming pared 6 bases from V and 4 bases from J, leaving 12 bases between. The CDR3 sequence is 14 residues long. With respect to this clonotype: The antigen is undetermined.

In TCRdb, the reads were re-called with MiXCR into one record per CDR3 protein. Here the sample spans approximately 910,000 distinct CDR3 sequences, about a third being singletons. The sample in question was cultured CD8+ T cells from PBMCs, obtained from culture after CMV antigen stimulation. The receptor comes from a human donor in good health (CMV status not recorded). Some clones in this sample may be carry-over from other donors' samples. The chain carries TRBV27 and TRBJ2-2; a possible D gene is TRBD2 (5 bases). CDR3 nucleotide sequence: TGTGCCAGCAGAGTCGAGCGGCTCACCGGGGAGCTGTTTTTT. Translated: CASRVERLTGELFF.